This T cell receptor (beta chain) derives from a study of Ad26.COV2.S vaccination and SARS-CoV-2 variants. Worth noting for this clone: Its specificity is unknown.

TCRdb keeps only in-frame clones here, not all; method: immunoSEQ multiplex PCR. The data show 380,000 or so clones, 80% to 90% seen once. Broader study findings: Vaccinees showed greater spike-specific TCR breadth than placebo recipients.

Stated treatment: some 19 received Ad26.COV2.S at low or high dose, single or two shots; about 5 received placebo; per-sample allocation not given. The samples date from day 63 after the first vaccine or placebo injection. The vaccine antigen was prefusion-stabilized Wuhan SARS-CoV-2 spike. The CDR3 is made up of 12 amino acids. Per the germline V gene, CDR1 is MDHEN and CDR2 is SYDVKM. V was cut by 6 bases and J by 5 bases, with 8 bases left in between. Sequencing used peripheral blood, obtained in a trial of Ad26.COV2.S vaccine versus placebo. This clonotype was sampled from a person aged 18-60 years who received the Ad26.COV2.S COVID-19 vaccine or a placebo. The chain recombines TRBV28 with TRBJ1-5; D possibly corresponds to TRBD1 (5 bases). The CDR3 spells CASRLQDQPQHF. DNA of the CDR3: TGTGCCAGCAGATTACAGGATCAGCCCCAGCATTTT.